This TCR beta chain was captured in a study of blood T cells in healthy people across ages. Study-level background: About one barcoded TCR beta cDNA was captured per two T cells. Findings and caveats of the study: What prevented conclusive comparison of naive and antigen-experienced cells was that PBMCs were unsorted. Because donor CMV status was unknown, expanded clonotype changes were possibly confounded. Both naive CD4+ cell counts and diversity were greater in long-lived donors than in aged donors.

CDR3 length: 17 amino acids. Deletions cut 0 bases from V and 0 bases from J, with 15 bases between. Per germline, CDR1 DFQATT and CDR2 SNEGSKA (reference sequence). In regard to this clonotype: The target antigen is unknown.

Sample-barcoded 5' priming and a J-beta primer mix drove a second PCR of roughly 7 to 11 cycles. In TCRdb, the 5' RACE reads were re-called with MiXCR into one record per CDR3 protein. The sample yields under 2,000,000 distinct CDR3 sequences, around 50% seen once. The chain employs TRBV20-1 and TRBJ2-1, with a weak D call TRBD2 (5 bases). This clonotype was sampled from a woman aged 40-49 years in good health. Sequencing was performed on blood. As DNA, the CDR3 is TGCAGTGCTAGAGATTCGGCTAGTGGGAGCTCCTACAATGAGCAGTTCTTC. It translates to CSARDSASGSSYNEQFF.